The following is a T cell receptor beta chain sequence with its context. This sample was taken from a study of Graves' ophthalmopathy and Graves' hyperthyroidism. The V and J ends lost 5 bases and 10 bases, in that order; junction bases with no gene match: 11. The germline V gene encodes CDR1 SNHLY and CDR2 FYNNEI. The CDR3 contains 15 residues. Researchers took RNA transcripts and amplified TCR beta CDR3 regions from them. HTBI-primed first-round RT-PCR preceded second-round multiplex PCR. TCRdb redid the calling of the multiplex PCR reads with MiXCR, one entry per CDR3 protein. The repertoire includes about 1.1 million distinct CDR3 sequences, 35% to 40% of them detected once, and 11% sits in the top ten. Included hyperthyroidism patients were aged 18 to 65 and newly diagnosed (under 2 months' duration).

Material: peripheral blood or thyroid tissue (not recorded which). The clonotype was recovered from an adult man with Graves' hyperthyroidism. The chain has TRBV2 and TRBJ1-4, with 9 nucleotides matching TRBD1. CDR3 sequence: CASSLTGTGKGKLFF. DNA for the CDR3: TGTGCCAGCAGTCTCACCGGGACAGGGAAAGGAAAACTGTTTTTT.